This T cell receptor beta chain derives from a study of control samples from healthy donors and cancer patients. V lost 1 base and J 4 bases, leaving 5 bases between the germline ends. The CDR3 contains 12 residues. Germline-derived CDR1 and CDR2 are SEHNR and FQNEAQ (reference sequence). The data were produced by immunoSEQ multiplex PCR, yet TCRdb's version contains in-frame clones alone and is incomplete. Its table records approximately 190,000 clones. Sequences were obtained from blood. The rearrangement uses TRBV7-9 and TRBJ2-7; D is unresolved. This TCR came from a woman in her thirties in good health. As DNA, the CDR3 is TGTGCCAGCAGCTTAGGGTCTTACGAGCAGTACTTC. This codes for CASSLGSYEQYF.